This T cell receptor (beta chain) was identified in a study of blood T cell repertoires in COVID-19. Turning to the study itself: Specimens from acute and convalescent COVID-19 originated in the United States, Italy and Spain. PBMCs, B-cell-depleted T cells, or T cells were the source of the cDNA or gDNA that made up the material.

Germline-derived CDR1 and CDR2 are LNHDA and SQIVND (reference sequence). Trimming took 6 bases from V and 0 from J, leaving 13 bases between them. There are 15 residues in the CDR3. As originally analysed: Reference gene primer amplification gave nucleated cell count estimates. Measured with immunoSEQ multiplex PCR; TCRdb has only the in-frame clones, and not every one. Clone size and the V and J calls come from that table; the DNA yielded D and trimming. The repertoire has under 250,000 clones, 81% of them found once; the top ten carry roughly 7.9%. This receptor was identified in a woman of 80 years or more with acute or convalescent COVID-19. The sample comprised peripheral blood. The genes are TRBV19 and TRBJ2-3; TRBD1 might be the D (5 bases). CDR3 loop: CASSQTALSTDTQYF. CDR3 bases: TGTGCCAGTAGCCAGACAGCCCTCAGCACAGATACGCAGTATTTT. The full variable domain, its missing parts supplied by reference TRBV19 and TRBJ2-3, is DGGITQSPKYLFRKEGQNVTLSCEQNLNHDAMYWYRQDPGQGLRLIYYSQIVNDFQKGDIAEGYSVSREKKESFPLTVTSAQKNPTAFYLCASSQTALSTDTQYFGPGTRLTVL.